Sequencing of this T cell receptor beta chain was carried out in a study of breast tumors, draining lymph nodes, adjacent tissues. This clonotype was seen more than once but under ten times. Its antigen is undetermined. Findings of the study overall: Tumor and nontumor repertoires were significantly more similar in luminal-like than in basal-like breast cancer. Data fit most tumor T cells coming from lymph node, expanding in tumor.

The V gene end was trimmed by 5 bases and the J gene end by 5 bases; junction bases not matched to a gene: 8. CDR1 and CDR2 from the germline V gene are LGHDT and YNNKEL (reference sequence). This CDR3 spans 14 amino acids. Samples came from axillary lymph nodes draining the breast cancer. TCRdb re-called the multiplex PCR reads through MiXCR, storing one row per CDR3 protein. Found here are 130,000 or so distinct CDR3 sequences, around 21% of them singletons; the top ten hold 2.2%. The sequence was collected from a female donor with breast cancer. Some clones in this sample may be carry-over from other donors' samples. The specimen sequenced was axillary lymph node tissue. The V call is TRBV3-1, the J call TRBJ1-2, with 7 bases that match TRBD1. The CDR3 here is CASSANRGYYGYTF. The DNA of the CDR3 is TGTGCCAGCAGCGCGAACAGGGGTTATTATGGCTACACCTTC.